This T cell receptor beta chain was found in a study of blood T cell repertoires in COVID-19. The CDR3 totals 15 residues. CDR1 SEHNR and CDR2 FQNEAQ come from the germline V gene (reference sequence). V was trimmed by 1 base and J by 4 bases, leaving 13 bases between them. Enrolled through a virtual design, the participants were between about 18 and 100 years of age and came from about two dozen US areas. Using immunoSEQ multiplex PCR, the repertoire was profiled, and TCRdb retains in-frame clones only, with some absent. The table includes roughly 520,000 clones, approximately 88% detected once. This receptor was taken from a woman in her thirties or forties who had recovered from COVID-19. Sequenced input: PBMCs or T cells enriched from blood (not recorded which). J is TRBJ1-2 and V is TRBV7-9; D is ambiguous. CDR3 coding DNA: TGTGCCAGCAGCTTAGGGGCCGGCCACCTCTATGGCTACACCTTC. Translated: CASSLGAGHLYGYTF.